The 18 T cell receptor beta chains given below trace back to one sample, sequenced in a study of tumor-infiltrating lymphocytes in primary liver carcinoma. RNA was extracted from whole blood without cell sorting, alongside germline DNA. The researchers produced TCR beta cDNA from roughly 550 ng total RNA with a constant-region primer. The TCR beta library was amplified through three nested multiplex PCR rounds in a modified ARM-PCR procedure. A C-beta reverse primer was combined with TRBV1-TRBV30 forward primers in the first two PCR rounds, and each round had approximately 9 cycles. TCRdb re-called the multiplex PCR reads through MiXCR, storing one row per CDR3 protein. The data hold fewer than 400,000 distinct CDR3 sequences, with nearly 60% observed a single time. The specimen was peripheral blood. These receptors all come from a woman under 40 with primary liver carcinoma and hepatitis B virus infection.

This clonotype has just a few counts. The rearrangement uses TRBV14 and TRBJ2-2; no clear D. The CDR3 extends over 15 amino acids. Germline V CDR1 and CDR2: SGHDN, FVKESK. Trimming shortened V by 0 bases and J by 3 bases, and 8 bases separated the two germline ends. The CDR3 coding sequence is TGTGCCAGCAGCCAAGAGGGCACGTACACCGGGGAGCTGTTTTTT. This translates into CASSQEGTYTGELFF. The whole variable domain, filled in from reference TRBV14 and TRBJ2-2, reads EAGVTQFPSHSVIEKGQTVTLRCDPISGHDNLYWYRRVMGKEIKFLLHFVKESKQDESGMPNNRFLAERTGGTYSTLKVQPAELEDSGVYFCASSQEGTYTGELFFGEGSRLTVL.

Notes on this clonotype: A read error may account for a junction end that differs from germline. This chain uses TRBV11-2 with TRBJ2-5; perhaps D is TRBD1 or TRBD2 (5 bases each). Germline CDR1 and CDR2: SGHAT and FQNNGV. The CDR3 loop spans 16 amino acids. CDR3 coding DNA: TGTACCAGCAGCTCATCCCCTACGGAGTTAGGGGAGACTCAGTACTTC. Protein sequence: CTSSSSPTELGETQYF.

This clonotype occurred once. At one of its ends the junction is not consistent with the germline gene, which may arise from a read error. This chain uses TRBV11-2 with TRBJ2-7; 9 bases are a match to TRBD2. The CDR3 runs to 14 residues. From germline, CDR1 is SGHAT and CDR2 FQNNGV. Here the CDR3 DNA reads TGTGCCCGCAGCTTAGTGCTAGCGGGGTACGAGCAGCACTTC. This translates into CARSLVLAGYEQHF.

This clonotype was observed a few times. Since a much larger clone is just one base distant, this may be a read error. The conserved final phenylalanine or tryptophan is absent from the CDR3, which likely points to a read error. In nucleotides, the CDR3 is TGTGCCAGCAGCAGAAGGGACGGAGCCTACGAGCAGTACCTC. It specifies CASSRRDGAYEQYL. The rearrangement joins TRBV5-4 to TRBJ2-7; the D gene could be TRBD1 or TRBD2 (5 bases each). The germline CDR1 and CDR2 sequences are SGHNT and YYREEE (reference sequence). This CDR3 region has 14 residues. Between the trimmed V and J ends, which lost 4 bases and 2 bases, there was a span of 13 bases.

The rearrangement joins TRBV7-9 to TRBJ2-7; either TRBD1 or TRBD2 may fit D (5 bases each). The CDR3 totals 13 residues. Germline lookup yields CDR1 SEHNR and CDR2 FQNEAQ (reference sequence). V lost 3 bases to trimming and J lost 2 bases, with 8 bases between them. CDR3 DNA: TGTGCCAGCAGCTTTCTGGGGGCCTACGAGCAGTACTTC. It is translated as CASSFLGAYEQYF.

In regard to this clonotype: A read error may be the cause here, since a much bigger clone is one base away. In nucleotides, the CDR3 is TGTACCAGCACCAGGGACAGGGAATTCTATGGCTACACCTTC. Residues: CTSTRDREFYGYTF. The rearrangement uses TRBV6-5 and TRBJ1-2; TRBD1 aligns across 9 bases. Germline V gene lookup returns CDR1 MNHEY and CDR2 SVGAGI. CDR3 size: 14 residues.

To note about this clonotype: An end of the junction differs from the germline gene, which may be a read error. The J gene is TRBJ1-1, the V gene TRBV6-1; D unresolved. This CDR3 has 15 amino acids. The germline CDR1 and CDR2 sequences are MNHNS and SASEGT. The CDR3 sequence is CAITLEGLSSTEAFF. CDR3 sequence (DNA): TGTGCCATTACCTTGGAAGGGCTTAGCAGCACTGAAGCTTTCTTC.

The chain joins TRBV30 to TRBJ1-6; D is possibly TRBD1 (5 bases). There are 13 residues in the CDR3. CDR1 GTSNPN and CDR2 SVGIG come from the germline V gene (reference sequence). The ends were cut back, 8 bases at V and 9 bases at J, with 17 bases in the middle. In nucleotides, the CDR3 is TGTGCCCGAGCGGATCAGGGATTTTCACCCCTCCACTTT. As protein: CARADQGFSPLHF.

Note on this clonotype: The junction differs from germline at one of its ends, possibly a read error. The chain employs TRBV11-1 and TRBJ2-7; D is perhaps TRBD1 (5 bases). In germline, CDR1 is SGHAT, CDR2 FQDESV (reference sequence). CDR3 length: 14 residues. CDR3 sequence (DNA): TGTGCCAGCAGCATACGGGCAGGGCCCTACAAGCAGTACTTC. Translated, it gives CASSIRAGPYKQYF.

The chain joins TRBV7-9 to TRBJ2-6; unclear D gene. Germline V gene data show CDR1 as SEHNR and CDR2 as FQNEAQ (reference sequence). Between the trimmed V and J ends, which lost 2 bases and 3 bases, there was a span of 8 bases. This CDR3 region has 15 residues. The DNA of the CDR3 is TGTGCCAGCAGCTTAAAAGTTCGTGGGGCCAACGTCCTGACTTTC. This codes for CASSLKVRGANVLTF.

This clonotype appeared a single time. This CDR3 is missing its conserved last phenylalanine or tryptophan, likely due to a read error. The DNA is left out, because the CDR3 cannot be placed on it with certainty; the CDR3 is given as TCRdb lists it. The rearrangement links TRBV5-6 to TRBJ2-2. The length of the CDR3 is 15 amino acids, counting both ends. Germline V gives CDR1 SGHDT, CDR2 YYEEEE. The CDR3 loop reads CASSLAPRVTGELFL.

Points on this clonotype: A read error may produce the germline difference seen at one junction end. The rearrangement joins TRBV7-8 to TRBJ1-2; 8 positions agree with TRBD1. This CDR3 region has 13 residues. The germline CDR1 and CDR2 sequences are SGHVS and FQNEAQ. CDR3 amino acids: CASSFEDGRGRIF. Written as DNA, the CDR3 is TGTGCCAGCAGCTTCGAGGATGGCAGGGGGCGAATTTTC.

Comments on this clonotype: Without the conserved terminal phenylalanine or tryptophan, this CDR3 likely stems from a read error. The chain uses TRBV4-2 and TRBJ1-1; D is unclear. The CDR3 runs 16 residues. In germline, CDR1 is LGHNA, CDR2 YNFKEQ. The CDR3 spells CASSQVRRAVMAEAFL. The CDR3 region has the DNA TGCGCCAGCAGCCAAGTTCGGCGGGCTGTTATGGCTGAAGCTTTCTTA.

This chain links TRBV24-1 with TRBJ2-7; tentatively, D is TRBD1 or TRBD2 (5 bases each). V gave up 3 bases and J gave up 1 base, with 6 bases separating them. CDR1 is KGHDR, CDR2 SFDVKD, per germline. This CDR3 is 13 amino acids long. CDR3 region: CATSDGGSYEQYF. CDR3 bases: TGTGCCACCAGTGATGGGGGATCCTACGAGCAGTACTTC.

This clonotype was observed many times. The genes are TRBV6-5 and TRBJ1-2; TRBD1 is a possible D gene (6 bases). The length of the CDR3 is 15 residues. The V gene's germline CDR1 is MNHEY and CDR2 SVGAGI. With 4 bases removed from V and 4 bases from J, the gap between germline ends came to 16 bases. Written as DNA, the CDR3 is TGTGCCAGCAGTTCAAGAGGAGGGGGAGCCTATGGCTACACCTTC. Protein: CASSSRGGGAYGYTF.

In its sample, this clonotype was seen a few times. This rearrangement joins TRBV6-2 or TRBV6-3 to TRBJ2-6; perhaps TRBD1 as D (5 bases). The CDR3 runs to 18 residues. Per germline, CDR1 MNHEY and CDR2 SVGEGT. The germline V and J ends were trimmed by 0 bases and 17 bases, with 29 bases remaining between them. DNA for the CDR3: TGTGCCAGCAGTTACTCGCTAACGGCTGACTCTGGGGCCAACATCTTGACTTTC. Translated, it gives CASSYSLTADSGANILTF.

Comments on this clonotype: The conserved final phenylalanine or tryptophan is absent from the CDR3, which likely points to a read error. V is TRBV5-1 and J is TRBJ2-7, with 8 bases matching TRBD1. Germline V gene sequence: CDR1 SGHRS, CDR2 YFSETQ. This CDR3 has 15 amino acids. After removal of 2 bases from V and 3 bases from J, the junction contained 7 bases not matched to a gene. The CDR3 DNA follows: TGCGCCAGCAGCTTTGCAGGGGGCACGGGCTACGAGCAGTACTTA. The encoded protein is CASSFAGGTGYEQYL.

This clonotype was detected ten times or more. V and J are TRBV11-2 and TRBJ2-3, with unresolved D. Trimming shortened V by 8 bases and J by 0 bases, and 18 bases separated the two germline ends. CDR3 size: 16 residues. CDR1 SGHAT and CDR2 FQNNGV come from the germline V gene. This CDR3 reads CASSDPGRLSTDTQYF. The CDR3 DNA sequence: TGTGCCAGCTCCGATCCCGGTAGACTTAGCACAGATACGCAGTATTTT.